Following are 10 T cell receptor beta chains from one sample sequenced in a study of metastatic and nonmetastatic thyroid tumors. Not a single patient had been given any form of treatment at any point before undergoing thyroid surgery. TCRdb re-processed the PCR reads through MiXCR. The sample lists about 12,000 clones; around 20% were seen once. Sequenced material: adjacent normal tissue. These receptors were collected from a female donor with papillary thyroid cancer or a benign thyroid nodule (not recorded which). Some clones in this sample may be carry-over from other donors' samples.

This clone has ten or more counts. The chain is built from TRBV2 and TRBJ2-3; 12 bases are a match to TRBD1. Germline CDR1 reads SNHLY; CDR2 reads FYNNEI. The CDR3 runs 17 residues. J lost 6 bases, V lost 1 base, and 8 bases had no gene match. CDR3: CASSEGLGQGASDTQYF. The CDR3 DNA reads TGTGCCAGCAGTGAAGGCCTGGGACAGGGGGCGTCGGATACGCAGTATTTT.

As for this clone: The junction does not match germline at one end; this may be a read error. CDR3 protein: CASSVSVQETKYF. CDR3 DNA sequence: TGTGCCAGCAGCGTTAGCGTACAAGAGACCAAGTACTTC. V gene TRBV9 combines with J gene TRBJ2-5; TRBD2 might be the D (5 bases). The germline V gene encodes CDR1 SGDLS and CDR2 YYNGEE. The CDR3 runs 13 residues.

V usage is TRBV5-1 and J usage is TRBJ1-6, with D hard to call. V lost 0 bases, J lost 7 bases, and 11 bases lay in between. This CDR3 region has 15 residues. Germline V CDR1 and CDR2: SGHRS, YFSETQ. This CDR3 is CASSLGGSGNSPLHF. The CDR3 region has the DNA TGCGCCAGCAGCTTGGGAGGGTCGGGGAATTCACCCCTCCACTTT.

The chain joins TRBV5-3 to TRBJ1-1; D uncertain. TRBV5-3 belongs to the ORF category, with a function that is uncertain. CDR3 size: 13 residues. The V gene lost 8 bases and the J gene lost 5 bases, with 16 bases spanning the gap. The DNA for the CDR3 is TGTGCCAGCAGCCAAGAACAGTTAACTGAAGCTTTCTTT. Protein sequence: CASSQEQLTEAFF.

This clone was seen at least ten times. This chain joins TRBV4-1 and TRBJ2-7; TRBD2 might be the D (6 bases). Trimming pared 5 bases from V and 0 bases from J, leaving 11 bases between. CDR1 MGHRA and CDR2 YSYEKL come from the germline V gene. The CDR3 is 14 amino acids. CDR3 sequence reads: CASSTSRSSYEQYF. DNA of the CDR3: TGCGCCAGCAGCACTAGCAGGAGCTCCTACGAGCAGTACTTC.

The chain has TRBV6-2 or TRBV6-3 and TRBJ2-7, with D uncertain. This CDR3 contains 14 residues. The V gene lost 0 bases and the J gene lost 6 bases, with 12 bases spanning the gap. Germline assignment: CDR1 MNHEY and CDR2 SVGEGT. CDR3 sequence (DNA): TGTGCCAGCAGTTACTCTTGGACCAACTTCGAGCAGTACTTC. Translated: CASSYSWTNFEQYF.

In DNA, the CDR3 is TGTGCCAGTAGTATAACCAGGGGAAACACTGAAGCTTTCTTT. Amino acids: CASSITRGNTEAFF. The chain has TRBV19 and TRBJ1-1, with D perhaps TRBD1 (6 bases). Between the trimmed V and J ends, which lost 2 bases and 2 bases, there was a span of 9 bases. Germline loops: CDR1 LNHDA, CDR2 SQIVND (reference sequence). The length of the CDR3 is 14 residues.

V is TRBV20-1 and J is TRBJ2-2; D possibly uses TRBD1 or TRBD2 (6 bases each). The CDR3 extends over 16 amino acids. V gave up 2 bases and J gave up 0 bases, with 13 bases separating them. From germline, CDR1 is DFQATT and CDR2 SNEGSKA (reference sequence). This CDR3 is CSARLRGPANTGELFF. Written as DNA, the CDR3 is TGCAGTGCTAGACTTCGGGGGCCGGCGAACACCGGGGAGCTGTTTTTT.

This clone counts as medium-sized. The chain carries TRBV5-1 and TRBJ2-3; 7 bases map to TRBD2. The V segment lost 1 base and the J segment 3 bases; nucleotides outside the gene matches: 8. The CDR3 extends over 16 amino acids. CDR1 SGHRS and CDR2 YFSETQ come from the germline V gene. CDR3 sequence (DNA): TGCGCCAGCAGCTTGAATCAAGCGGGACTGACAGATACGCAGTATTTT. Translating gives CASSLNQAGLTDTQYF.

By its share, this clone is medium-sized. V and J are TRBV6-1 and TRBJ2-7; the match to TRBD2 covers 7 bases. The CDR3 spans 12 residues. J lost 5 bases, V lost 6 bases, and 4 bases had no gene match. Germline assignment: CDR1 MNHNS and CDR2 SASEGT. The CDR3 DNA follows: TGTGCCAGCAGACATACTAGCGACGAGCAGTACTTC. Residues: CASRHTSDEQYF.